The entry below gives a single T cell receptor (beta chain) sequence along with its context. What it binds is not known. Trimming cost V 5 bases and J 3 bases; bases outside gene matches: 4. Germline loops: CDR1 MNHEY, CDR2 SVGAGI. The CDR3 is made up of 15 amino acids. The sample belongs to a study of T cell responses to AZD1222 COVID-19 vaccine. The data were produced by immunoSEQ multiplex PCR, yet TCRdb's version contains in-frame clones alone and is incomplete. The sample lists more than 150,000 clones, 90% to 95% occurring once. General study findings and limits: The number of AZD1222 recipients seropositive at baseline was only 5 to 7.

This TCR came from an adult who received the AZD1222 COVID-19 vaccine. This chain links TRBV6-5 with TRBJ2-3; 11 positions match TRBD1. The sample here was peripheral blood, taken 28 days after the second AZD1222 dose. The CDR3 spells CASSNRDRGTDTQYF. The CDR3 DNA reads TGTGCCAGCAGTAACCGGGACAGGGGGACAGATACGCAGTATTTT.